This T cell receptor (beta chain) is drawn from a study of CD8 T cells in ankylosing spondylitis. In TCRdb, the 5' RACE reads were re-called with MiXCR into one record per CDR3 protein. The profile shows some 290,000 distinct CDR3 sequences, over 15% of them singletons. With 4 bases removed from V and 6 bases from J, the gap between germline ends came to 14 bases. The germline gives CDR1 SGHRS, CDR2 YFSETQ. The CDR3 runs 13 residues. V is TRBV5-1 and J is TRBJ2-7; no firm D call. The sample taken for sequencing was blood, either unsorted or a sorted T cell fraction (not recorded which). This receptor was identified in a male donor with ankylosing spondylitis or in good health (not recorded which). CDR3 region: CASSPSGIGEQYV. For the CDR3, the DNA is TGCGCCAGCAGCCCGAGTGGGATAGGCGAGCAGTACGTC.